The sequence of this T cell receptor (beta chain) was determined in a study of shared clonotypes between healthy human individuals. Study-wide background: Each donor had three CD4 naive, three CD4 memory, two CD8 naive and one CD8 memory plate.

Generated by immunoSEQ multiplex PCR, the TCRdb table keeps only in-frame clones and is missing some. The sample lists 600,000 to 750,000 clones, approximately 79% occurring once. As concerns this clone: The antigen is not known.

Study findings and constraints: The researchers took only blood, and tissue repertoires probably look different. Estimated richness values were generally larger in naive subsets than in memory subsets. Represented diversity, genetic and exposure-history alike, was limited by few donors.

The ends lost 4 bases at V and 4 bases at J; junction bases unmatched: 3. Per the germline V gene, CDR1 is SNHLY and CDR2 is FYNNEI. This CDR3 is 14 amino acids long. The TCR originated in a woman under 40 in good health. The rearrangement joins TRBV2 to TRBJ1-2; 10 bases are a match to TRBD1. The sequencing input was memory CD4+ T cells sorted from blood. Subset noted: CD45RA-negative fraction. CDR3 protein: CASSGTGGSYGYTF. The CDR3 DNA is TGTGCCAGCAGTGGGACAGGGGGTAGCTATGGCTACACCTTC.